The 8 T cell receptor beta chains below come from one sample, sequenced in a study of cytomegalovirus exposure and HLA in healthy donors. Clones were read by immunoSEQ multiplex PCR, and TCRdb kept only the in-frame ones, dropping some. The data contain 70,000 to 80,000 clones, over 85% of them singletons. The sample was PBMCs. The receptors derive from a woman aged 18-29 years in good health and CMV-seronegative.

The rearrangement joins TRBV7-2 to TRBJ2-7; 7 bases match TRBD2. The V gene end was trimmed by 0 bases and the J gene end by 0 bases; junction bases not matched to a gene: 5. Germline loops: CDR1 SGHTA, CDR2 FQGNSA. CDR3 size: 16 residues. This CDR3 is CASSLAWEGSSYEQYF. The CDR3 DNA reads as TGTGCCAGCAGCTTAGCTTGGGAGGGGAGCTCCTACGAGCAGTACTTC.

The genes are TRBV5-1 and TRBJ2-7; the D is unclear. V dropped 0 bases and J dropped 6 bases, with 13 bases sitting between them. The CDR3 contains 14 residues. Germline V gene data show CDR1 as SGHRS and CDR2 as YFSETQ. The DNA for the CDR3 is TGCGCCAGCAGCTTGGAGACTCCTCAATCCGAGCAGTACTTC. Protein: CASSLETPQSEQYF.

The gene calls are TRBV11-2 and TRBJ2-7; TRBD1 matches at 7 bases. Germline V gene data show CDR1 as SGHAT and CDR2 as FQNNGV. The junction had 9 bases not matched to a gene; V was cut back by 7 bases and J by 6 bases. The CDR3 extends over 13 amino acids. The CDR3 protein is CASTQWTGSEQYF. CDR3 in DNA: TGTGCCAGCACTCAATGGACAGGTAGCGAGCAGTACTTC.

This chain connects TRBV7-9 to TRBJ1-4, with TRBD1 matching over 7 bases. Germline assignment: CDR1 SEHNR and CDR2 FQNEAQ (reference sequence). Trimming cost V 0 bases and J 7 bases; bases outside gene matches: 5. This CDR3 contains 15 residues. The CDR3 reads CASSLAGGEGEKLFF. CDR3 nucleotides: TGTGCCAGCAGCTTAGCAGGGGGCGAGGGTGAAAAACTGTTTTTT. The full variable domain, in which reference TRBV7-9 and TRBJ1-4 provide the parts outside the CDR3, is DTGVSQNPRHKITKRGQNVTFRCDPISEHNRLYWYRQTLGQGPEFLTYFQNEAQLEKSRLLSDRFSAERPKGSFSTLEIQRTEQGDSAMYLCASSLAGGEGEKLFFGSGTQLSVL.

V usage is TRBV6-6 and J usage is TRBJ1-2; TRBD1 might be the D (6 bases). CDR1 is MNHNY, CDR2 SVGAGI, per germline (reference sequence). The CDR3 consists of 13 residues. Trimming took off 5 bases at V and 6 bases at J, with 13 bases between the two ends. Here the CDR3 reads CASSNLGGNGYTF. Here the CDR3 DNA reads TGTGCCAGCAGTAACCTAGGGGGTAATGGCTACACCTTC.

The chain recombines TRBV19 with TRBJ1-3; 9 bases align to TRBD1. This CDR3 region has 15 residues. Germline V gene sequence: CDR1 LNHDA, CDR2 SQIVND (reference sequence). Trimming took 6 bases from V and 3 from J; bases not matched to a gene: 6. The CDR3 nucleotides are TGTGCCAGTAGCCCGGGACAGGGAAGTGGAAACACCATATATTTT. It translates to CASSPGQGSGNTIYF.

V usage is TRBV9 and J usage is TRBJ2-6; TRBD1 aligns across 9 bases. The germline V gene encodes CDR1 SGDLS and CDR2 YYNGEE. The CDR3 runs 19 residues. Trimming removed 4 bases from V and 0 bases from J; junction bases left unmatched: 11. This CDR3 is CASSPSSGTGTSGANVLTF. As DNA, the CDR3 is TGTGCCAGCAGCCCCTCCTCCGGGACAGGGACCTCTGGGGCCAACGTCCTGACTTTC.

The chain links TRBV5-4 to TRBJ2-7; 9 bases agree with TRBD2. V lost 0 bases to trimming and J lost 1 base; unmatched junction nucleotides: 2. CDR1 and CDR2 (germline): SGHNT, YYREEE (reference sequence). The CDR3 totals 15 residues. The CDR3 loop reads CASSLASGTSYEQYF. The CDR3 bases are TGTGCCAGCAGCTTGGCTAGCGGGACATCCTACGAGCAGTACTTC.